This passage covers 27 T cell receptor beta chains from one sample sequenced in a study of control samples from healthy donors and cancer patients. Data came from immunoSEQ multiplex PCR; TCRdb stores just in-frame clones and leaves some out. The sample lists about 140,000 clones; around 94% were seen once. Sequencing used blood. The receptors were sampled from a man aged 40-55 years in good health.

The genes are TRBV27 and TRBJ1-2; 8 nucleotides match TRBD1. V was pared by 6 bases and J by 2 bases, with 5 bases of the junction left unmatched. The V gene's germline CDR1 is MNHEY and CDR2 SMNVEV (reference sequence). CDR3 length: 14 amino acids. The CDR3: CASRMGQENYGYTF. The DNA for the CDR3 is TGTGCCAGCAGAATGGGACAGGAGAACTATGGCTACACCTTC.

The chain uses TRBV11-2 and TRBJ2-5; 9 bases match TRBD1. The CDR3 runs 17 residues. The V segment lost 4 bases and the J segment 5 bases; nucleotides outside the gene matches: 14. The germline V gene encodes CDR1 SGHAT and CDR2 FQNNGV. The CDR3 region has the DNA TGTGCCAGCAGCTCGACTCCGGGACAGGGTATCTGGGAGACCCAGTACTTC. Translating it yields CASSSTPGQGIWETQYF.

The chain combines TRBV11-3 with TRBJ2-5; possible D gene TRBD2, 7 bases. CDR1 and CDR2 from the germline V gene are SGHNT and YENEEA. This CDR3 has 12 amino acids. The ends were cut back, 4 bases at V and 5 bases at J, with 8 bases in the middle. CDR3 nucleotide sequence: TGTGCCAGCAGCTCGGGGGGCGAGACCCAGTACTTC. Residues: CASSSGGETQYF. Based on the CDR3 plus reference TRBV11-3 and TRBJ2-5, the full variable domain is EAGVVQSPRYKIIEKKQPVAFWCNPISGHNTLYWYLQNLGQGPELLIRYENEEAVDDSQLPKDRFSAERLKGVDSTLKIQPAELGDSAVYLCASSSGGETQYFGPGTRLLVL.

The chain is built from TRBV28 and TRBJ2-7; 7 bases line up with TRBD1. Germline V gene sequence: CDR1 MDHEN, CDR2 SYDVKM. V lost 6 bases, J lost 1 base, and 9 bases stayed unmatched. The CDR3 contains 15 residues. The CDR3 here is CASRTLGGGSYEQYF. The CDR3 region has the DNA TGTGCCAGCAGGACCCTAGGGGGCGGGTCCTACGAGCAGTACTTC.

A remark on this clone: In the same sample, other DNA sequences code for this CDR3. V and J are TRBV7-2 and TRBJ2-5, with 10 bases matching TRBD1. CDR3 size: 15 residues. CDR1 SGHTA and CDR2 FQGNSA come from the germline V gene. J lost 3 bases, V lost 5 bases, and 6 bases had no gene match. This chain's CDR3 is CASSPGQGWEETQYF. CDR3 coding DNA: TGTGCCAGCAGCCCGGGACAGGGGTGGGAAGAGACCCAGTACTTC.

The chain couples TRBV7-3 to TRBJ2-3; D perhaps matches TRBD2 (6 bases). The germline CDR1 and CDR2 sequences are SGHTA and FQGTGA. This CDR3 is built from 15 residues. V was shortened by 7 bases and J by 3 bases, with 17 bases between the two germline ends. The CDR3: CASTSEGRVTDTQYF. The CDR3 nucleotides are TGTGCCAGCACCTCGGAGGGCAGGGTTACAGATACGCAGTATTTT.

The rearrangement links TRBV28 to TRBJ1-6, with 10 bases that match TRBD1. CDR1 is MDHEN and CDR2 is SYDVKM in the germline V gene. The trim removed 1 base at V and 6 bases at J, leaving 9 bases unmatched. The CDR3 extends over 18 amino acids. CDR3 residues: CASSLLVGTGVRNSPLHF. The CDR3 DNA follows: TGTGCCAGCAGTTTATTGGTCGGGACAGGGGTACGTAATTCACCCCTCCACTTT.

This chain links TRBV5-5 with TRBJ2-1, with a tentative D call TRBD1 (5 bases). V shed 4 bases and J shed 10 bases, with 18 bases lying between them. The germline V gene encodes CDR1 SGHKS and CDR2 YYEKEE (reference sequence). This CDR3 contains 14 residues. This CDR3 is CASSQPLQGLEQFF. The CDR3 DNA sequence: TGTGCCAGCAGCCAACCCCTGCAGGGCCTCGAGCAGTTCTTC.

The J gene is TRBJ1-2, the V gene TRBV9; D not certain. V was cut by 4 bases and J by 2 bases, with 12 bases left in between. The germline gives CDR1 SGDLS, CDR2 YYNGEE. The CDR3 extends over 14 amino acids. The CDR3: CASSPRKGNYGYTF. The CDR3 DNA sequence: TGTGCCAGCAGCCCCAGAAAAGGAAACTATGGCTACACCTTC.

The rearrangement links TRBV15 to TRBJ2-7, with 10 bases identical to TRBD1. The CDR3 loop spans 15 amino acids. CDR1 LNHNV and CDR2 YYDKDF come from the germline V gene (reference sequence). V trimming: 0 bases; J trimming: 7 bases; junction bases outside the gene matches: 6. The DNA of the CDR3 is TGTGCCACCAGCAGAGATGAGACAGGGGGCGAGGAGCAGTACTTC. Protein sequence: CATSRDETGGEEQYF.

This sequence joins TRBV30 and TRBJ1-1; a weak D match, TRBD1 (5 bases). CDR3 length: 16 amino acids. Per germline, CDR1 GTSNPN and CDR2 SVGIG (reference sequence). Trimming took 1 base from V and 2 from J, leaving 17 bases between them. The chain's CDR3 is CAWSGDLRGFNTEAFF. The DNA of the CDR3 is TGTGCCTGGAGTGGGGACCTAAGGGGTTTTAACACTGAAGCTTTCTTT.

The CDR3 nucleotides are TGTGCCAGCAGCGTAGCTGGACAGGGCTACGAGCAGTACTTC. Its protein is CASSVAGQGYEQYF. This sequence joins TRBV9 and TRBJ2-7, with 8 bases lining up with TRBD1. The germline gives CDR1 SGDLS, CDR2 YYNGEE. V lost 0 bases, J lost 3 bases, and 2 bases stayed unmatched. CDR3 length equals 14 residues.

This clone was seen more than once but under ten times. The V gene is TRBV9, the J gene TRBJ2-7; 9 nucleotides agree with TRBD1. With 4 bases clipped from V and 5 bases from J, the junction kept 7 bases outside the gene matches. The germline V gene has CDR1 SGDLS and CDR2 YYNGEE. The CDR3 runs 14 residues. In nucleotides, the CDR3 is TGTGCCAGCAGCTCCCGCACAGGGGGCCACGAGCAGTACTTC. It codes for CASSSRTGGHEQYF.

The V and J genes are TRBV6-5 and TRBJ1-4; a possible D gene is TRBD1 (6 bases). The CDR3 spans 14 residues. Trimming left V 0 bases short and J 8 bases short, with 10 bases between. Germline CDR1 reads MNHEY; CDR2 reads SVGAGI. Here the CDR3 reads CASSYSGGREKLFF. CDR3 coding DNA: TGTGCCAGCAGTTACTCCGGGGGGCGGGAAAAACTGTTTTTT.

The chain joins TRBV21-1 to TRBJ2-4; no check of the table's D call, TRBD1, against the DNA was made. TRBV21-1 is labeled a pseudogene. The CDR3 is made up of 18 amino acids. In nucleotides, the CDR3 is TGTGCCAGCAGCAAAGGGGGGGCGACAGGGAAGGCCAAAAACATTCAGTACTTC. It translates to CASSKGGATGKAKNIQYF.

The V and J genes are TRBV9 and TRBJ2-1, with 15 bases lining up with TRBD2. Germline-derived CDR1 and CDR2 are SGDLS and YYNGEE. Trimming removed 3 bases from V and 7 bases from J; junction bases left unmatched: 5. This CDR3 spans 16 amino acids. The CDR3 DNA sequence: TGTGCCAGCAGCGGGACTAGCGGGAGGGCCCAAAATGAGCAGTTCTTC. Its protein is CASSGTSGRAQNEQFF.

This chain joins TRBV20-1 and TRBJ2-1; D unclear. The CDR3 contains 10 residues. Germline V gene lookup returns CDR1 DFQATT and CDR2 SNEGSKA (reference sequence). V lost 1 base to trimming and J lost 10 bases, with 5 bases between them. CDR3 bases: TGCAGTGCTAGAGCCACCGAGCAGTTCTTC. Translation: CSARATEQFF.

The chain combines TRBV5-6 with TRBJ2-2, with 9 bases lining up with TRBD2. CDR3 length equals 17 residues. CDR1 is SGHDT and CDR2 is YYEEEE in the germline V gene. The trim removed 4 bases at V and 1 base at J, leaving 8 bases unmatched. The CDR3 DNA sequence: TGTGCCAGCAGCCCCCTGGGTAGCGGGGGGAACACCGGGGAGCTGTTTTTT. Translation gives CASSPLGSGGNTGELFF.

V gene TRBV27 combines with J gene TRBJ2-2; D not resolved. Trimming took off 6 bases at V and 5 bases at J, with 16 bases between the two ends. The germline V gene encodes CDR1 MNHEY and CDR2 SMNVEV (reference sequence). The CDR3 runs 15 residues. The CDR3 coding sequence is TGTGCCAGCAGCTTCCGGGTCCCGAGTACCGGGGAGCTGTTTTTT. Translation gives CASSFRVPSTGELFF.

The chain couples TRBV6-1 to TRBJ1-2; no clear D gene. This CDR3 has 14 amino acids. V gave up 0 bases and J gave up 3 bases, with 8 bases separating them. The germline gives CDR1 MNHNS, CDR2 SASEGT. CDR3 protein: CASSEAISHYGYTF. The CDR3 nucleotides read TGTGCCAGCAGTGAAGCAATTTCCCACTATGGCTACACCTTC.

This sequence joins TRBV27 and TRBJ2-7; D is unresolved. Trimming left V 3 bases short and J 2 bases short, with 11 bases between. The CDR3 consists of 14 residues. Germline V CDR1 and CDR2: MNHEY, SMNVEV (reference sequence). In DNA form, the CDR3 reads TGTGCCAGCAGTTTCGCCCGGCCTCCCTACGAGCAGTACTTC. Its protein product is CASSFARPPYEQYF.

V gene TRBV4-2 combines with J gene TRBJ2-1; the D gene is possibly TRBD2 (5 bases). Germline CDR1 reads LGHNA; CDR2 reads YNFKEQ. The V and J ends lost 0 bases and 5 bases respectively, with 11 bases between them. The CDR3 covers 15 residues. CDR3 sequence: CASSQEGGRNNEQFF. CDR3 bases: TGTGCCAGCAGCCAAGAGGGCGGGCGGAACAATGAGCAGTTCTTC.

This clone appeared a single time. The gene calls are TRBV5-1 and TRBJ2-2, with 9 positions matching TRBD2. Germline loops: CDR1 SGHRS, CDR2 YFSETQ. The CDR3 has 15 residues. After removal of 3 bases from V and 6 bases from J, the junction contained 6 bases not matched to a gene. The CDR3 region is CASSSQREVPGELFF. The CDR3 DNA reads TGCGCCAGCAGCTCCCAGCGGGAGGTCCCCGGGGAGCTGTTTTTT.

Worth noting for this clone: The same CDR3 is also encoded by other DNA sequences in this sample. The genes are TRBV3-1 (or the pseudogene TRBV3-2) and TRBJ1-1; D is undetermined. The germline CDR1 and CDR2 sequences are LGHDT and YNNKEL (reference sequence). This CDR3 is 12 amino acids long. Between the trimmed V and J ends, which lost 1 base and 2 bases, there was a span of 2 bases. The CDR3 DNA is TGTGCCAGCAGCCAAGGAAACACTGAAGCTTTCTTT. Translation gives CASSQGNTEAFF.

This chain links TRBV2 with TRBJ1-2; TRBD1 might be the D (5 bases). V was clipped by 6 bases and J by 0 bases, with 14 bases between them. CDR1 and CDR2 (germline): SNHLY, FYNNEI. The CDR3 loop spans 15 amino acids. The CDR3 nucleotides are TGTGCCAGCAGGGCAGGGAGGACCCCTAACTATGGCTACACCTTC. It encodes CASRAGRTPNYGYTF.

The J gene is TRBJ1-2, the V gene TRBV4-3; a weak D match, TRBD1 (5 bases). Germline CDR1 is LGHNA and CDR2 is YSLEER. This CDR3 contains 15 residues. V was shortened by 1 base and J by 8 bases, with 17 bases between the two germline ends. CDR3 sequence: CASSQVPGTLGGYTF. The CDR3 nucleotides read TGCGCCAGCAGCCAAGTTCCCGGGACCCTCGGGGGCTACACCTTC.

This sequence joins TRBV7-3 and TRBJ2-3, with 7 nucleotides matching TRBD2. V gave up 5 bases and J gave up 4 bases; unmatched junction bases: 6. Germline CDR1 reads SGHTA; CDR2 reads FQGTGA. This CDR3 is built from 14 residues. The CDR3 nucleotides read TGTGCCAGCAGCCCAGGTGGGGGGGCAGATACGCAGTATTTT. This translates into CASSPGGGADTQYF.